This T cell receptor beta chain was sequenced for a study of blood T cell repertoires in COVID-19. Clones were sequenced by immunoSEQ multiplex PCR, and TCRdb holds only the in-frame ones, with some missing. The repertoire holds 100,000 to 120,000 clones, with nearly 90% as singletons. V shed 6 bases and J shed 4 bases, with 8 bases lying between them. The CDR3 contains 12 residues. Germline CDR1 reads KGHDR; CDR2 reads SFDVKD. This clonotype was sampled from a human donor in a cohort sampled during active COVID-19. Sequenced material: peripheral blood. The rearrangement uses TRBV24-1 and TRBJ1-2; maybe TRBD1 (5 bases). The CDR3 loop is CATSPGPYGYTF. The CDR3 DNA reads as TGTGCCACCAGTCCAGGGCCCTATGGCTACACCTTC.